The rows below give T cell receptor beta chains drawn from one sample of a study of post-analysis software for immune sequencing data. TCRdb redid the calling of the PCR reads with MiXCR, one entry per CDR3 protein. The sample gives about 460,000 distinct CDR3 sequences, roughly 45% of which show up once; about 12% is in the top ten. Sequenced sample: blood. The receptors stem from a girl under 18 with multiple sclerosis. Both conserved end residues are part of each CDR3. Fields, in order: J gene, clone size, V gene, D gene, CDR3 length, CDR3 DNA, CDR3 protein. The D gene is left open where the match is weak. A row's size may be missing; if present it is once, few, many or a size class.

TRBJ1-2	.	TRBV6-5	.	14	TGTGCCAGCAGACTTAGCCGGGACACCTATGGCTACACCTTC	CASRLSRDTYGYTF
TRBJ1-2	.	TRBV7-2	.	12	TGTGCCAGCGGCTTGTCCAGCTCGGGCTACACCTTC	CASGLSSSGYTF
TRBJ1-5	.	TRBV12-3/TRBV12-4	TRBD1	15	TGTGCCAGCAGTTTGTATGGGACAGAAAATCAGCCCCAGCATTTT	CASSLYGTENQPQHF
TRBJ2-5	few	TRBV20-1	.	15	TGCAGTGCTCCCAAACGGACACCGTACCAAGAGACCCAGTACTTC	CSAPKRTPYQETQYF
TRBJ1-1	once	TRBV28	.	14	TGTGCCAGCAGTTTACACCAGATGAACACTGAAGCTTTCTTT	CASSLHQMNTEAFF
TRBJ1-2	few	TRBV5-1	.	14	TGCGCCAGCAGCTTGGATAACCCTAACTATGGCTACACCTTC	CASSLDNPNYGYTF
TRBJ2-7	.	TRBV7-2	.	13	TGTGCCAGCAGCTTAGTGTTACCTGACGAGCAGTACTTC	CASSLVLPDEQYF
TRBJ2-7	few	TRBV28	.	11	TGTGCCAGCAGTACCTTACACGAGCAGTACTTC	CASSTLHEQYF
TRBJ2-1	.	TRBV27	.	17	TGTGCCAGCAGTTGGGGGGCGGGAGTAGACTCCTACAATGAGCAGTTCTTC	CASSWGAGVDSYNEQFF
TRBJ2-7	many	TRBV29-1	TRBD2	14	TGCAGCGTTACGGCTAGCGGACACTCCTACGAGCAGTACTTC	CSVTASGHSYEQYF
TRBJ2-2	few	TRBV6-1	TRBD2	18	TGTGCCAGCAGTCGGACTAGCGGGAGGCCGACGAACACCGGGGAGCTGTTTTTT	CASSRTSGRPTNTGELFF
TRBJ2-7	.	TRBV29-1	.	12	TGCAGCTTTACGGCGGCGAGCTACGAGCAGTACTTC	CSFTAASYEQYF
TRBJ1-1	once	TRBV29-1	TRBD1	13	TGCAGCGTTTTTCAGGGGGCAAGCACTGAAGCTTTCTTT	CSVFQGASTEAFF
TRBJ2-1	.	TRBV7-3	.	14	TGTGCCAGCAGCTTAACCTACAGCGCACATGAGCAGTTCTTC	CASSLTYSAHEQFF
TRBJ1-1	.	TRBV7-6	.	14	TGTGCCAGCAGCCCCTCCCGGGAGGCCACTGAAGCTTTCTTT	CASSPSREATEAFF
TRBJ1-2	.	TRBV6-6	TRBD1	15	TGTGCCAGCAGACCGGGACAGGGCATAAACTATGGCTACACCTTC	CASRPGQGINYGYTF
TRBJ2-5	.	TRBV18	.	16	TGTGCCAGCTCACTAAGTGACCTGATTGTGGCTGAGACCCAGTACTTC	CASSLSDLIVAETQYF
TRBJ2-5	.	TRBV7-8	.	16	TGTGCCAGCAGCTTACGTCCGGAGCCCGATAAAGAGACCCAGTACTTC	CASSLRPEPDKETQYF
TRBJ1-1	.	TRBV5-1	.	15	TGCGCCAGCAGCTTGTCAGGGGCGCGGGGCACTGAAGCTTTCTTT	CASSLSGARGTEAFF
TRBJ1-5	few	TRBV28	.	16	TGTGCCAGCAGTTTAAGCGGGGATCTTAGCAATCAGCCCCAGCATTTT	CASSLSGDLSNQPQHF
TRBJ2-5	.	TRBV20-1	.	13	TGCAGTGCTAGAAGACTAGTTCAAGAGACCCAGTACTTC	CSARRLVQETQYF
TRBJ2-1	.	TRBV10-3	.	17	TGTGCCATCAGTGAGTCGACCCGGCAGGGTGTGAACAATGAGCAGTTCTTC	CAISESTRQGVNNEQFF
TRBJ2-7	few	TRBV2	TRBD2	14	TGTGCCAGCAAGGGACTAGCGGACTCCTACGAGCAGTACTTC	CASKGLADSYEQYF
TRBJ2-5	few	TRBV10-3	TRBD2	14	TGTGCCATAGGGCTAGCGGGAGGCCAAGAGACCCAGTACTTC	CAIGLAGGQETQYF
TRBJ2-7	.	TRBV24-1	.	14	TGTGCCACCAGTGGCGGGACAGACGTCGGCGAGCAGTACTTC	CATSGGTDVGEQYF
TRBJ1-1	.	TRBV29-1	TRBD1	12	TGCAGCGTTAAAGACAGGGGGGCTGAAGCTTTCTTT	CSVKDRGAEAFF
TRBJ1-1	.	TRBV7-9	TRBD1	14	TGTGCCAGCAGCGCGACAGGGGCGAACACTGAAGCTTTCTTT	CASSATGANTEAFF
TRBJ2-3	.	TRBV28	.	13	TGTGCCAGCATTAGGACAGACACAGATACGCAGTATTTT	CASIRTDTDTQYF
TRBJ1-5	.	TRBV28	TRBD1	18	TGTGCCAGCAGTTTATACCCGGGACAGATTTATAGCAATCAGCCCCAGCATTTT	CASSLYPGQIYSNQPQHF
TRBJ2-5	.	TRBV2	TRBD2	16	TGTGCCAGCAGGCCGCTAGCGGGAGCTTTGAGGGAGACCCAGTACTTC	CASRPLAGALRETQYF
TRBJ2-1	few	TRBV25-1	TRBD2	15	TGTGCCAGCAGTCTAGCGGGAGGAAACCGCAATGAGCAGTTCTTC	CASSLAGGNRNEQFF
TRBJ1-5	.	TRBV3-1	.	14	TGTGCCAGCAGCCAAACCTATAGCAATCAGCCCCAGCATTTT	CASSQTYSNQPQHF
TRBJ2-1	.	TRBV5-1	TRBD2	15	TGCGCCAGCAACTTGGTAGCGGGAGCGTTGAATGAGCAGTTCTTC	CASNLVAGALNEQFF
TRBJ2-1	few	TRBV15	TRBD2	15	TGTGCCACCAGCAGAGGGGATAGCGGGATGAATGAGCAGTTCTTC	CATSRGDSGMNEQFF
TRBJ1-2	.	TRBV20-1	.	14	TGCAGTGCTAGAGAGGGGGAATTGGACTATGGCTACACCTTC	CSAREGELDYGYTF
TRBJ2-1	.	TRBV5-1	.	15	TGCGCCAGCAGCTCTGCTCGGGGCGTCACCAATGAGCAGTTCTTC	CASSSARGVTNEQFF
TRBJ2-1	.	TRBV5-1	.	14	TGCGCCAGCAGCTCATTAGCGCTAGGGGTTGAGCAGTTCTTC	CASSSLALGVEQFF
TRBJ2-7	.	TRBV20-1	.	14	TGCAGTGCCACGATCGCAGCGCGCTCCTACGAGCAGTACTTC	CSATIAARSYEQYF
TRBJ2-5	.	TRBV15	.	15	TGTGCCACCAGCATAGGGTACAATTTCCAAGAGACCCAGTACTTC	CATSIGYNFQETQYF
TRBJ2-7	few	TRBV6-1	.	12	TGTGCCAGCAGTGAAACATTAAGAGGGGAGTACTTC	CASSETLRGEYF
TRBJ2-7	.	TRBV6-6	TRBD2	18	TGTGCCAGCAGTTACTCGAGAGGGGCGACGGGAGGCCCCTACGAGCAGTACTTC	CASSYSRGATGGPYEQYF
TRBJ2-5	.	TRBV3-1	.	15	TGTGCCAGCAGCCAAGATTCGGCAGGGAGGGAGACCCAGTACTTC	CASSQDSAGRETQYF
TRBJ2-1	.	TRBV10-1	TRBD2	15	TGCGCCAGCAGTGAGGTAGCGGGAGAAGGTATTGAGCAGTTCTTC	CASSEVAGEGIEQFF
TRBJ2-5	few	TRBV7-2	.	15	TGTGCCAGCAGCTTAGTTGGGCCAGTACAAGAGACCCAGTACTTC	CASSLVGPVQETQYF
TRBJ2-7	few	TRBV6-5	TRBD2	18	TGTGCCAGCAGTGACTCCGAGCGGGGTGAGGTCTTCGGGTACGAGCAGTACTTC	CASSDSERGEVFGYEQYF
TRBJ1-5	once	TRBV28	TRBD1	17	TGTGCCACCGCATCCGGATACGGGACAGGGGGCGGACAGCCCCAGCATTTT	CATASGYGTGGGQPQHF
TRBJ2-1	.	TRBV5-1	TRBD2	16	TGCGCCAGCAGCTTGGAAGCGGGAGGGGGTAGTCGTGAGCAGTTCTTC	CASSLEAGGGSREQFF
TRBJ1-5	.	TRBV6-6	TRBD1	16	TGTGCCAGCAGTAAAGAAGACAGGGGGTATAATCAGCCCCAGCATTTT	CASSKEDRGYNQPQHF
TRBJ2-7	few	TRBV5-5	.	15	TGTGCCAGCAGCTTGCCAGCAGGGCAAAAGTTAGGGCAGTACTTC	CASSLPAGQKLGQYF
TRBJ1-2	.	TRBV2	.	13	TGTGCCAGCAGCGATGCGACAGGCTATGGCTACACCTTC	CASSDATGYGYTF
TRBJ2-1	.	TRBV12-3/TRBV12-4	.	15	TGTGCCAGCATCTTTAGCGGAGGAACGTACAATGAGCAGTTCTTC	CASIFSGGTYNEQFF
TRBJ2-5	many	TRBV27	TRBD2	17	TGTGCCAGCAGTTTACGAGGGGATGTAGCGGGAGCAGAGACCCAGTACTTC	CASSLRGDVAGAETQYF
TRBJ2-7	.	TRBV5-1	TRBD1	16	TGCGCCAGCAGCTTGCCCCGGGGACAGGGCGACTACGAGCAGTACTTC	CASSLPRGQGDYEQYF
TRBJ1-4	.	TRBV5-5	.	14	TGTGCCAGCAGCTTAGACGGTCCTAAGAGGGAACTGTTTTTT	CASSLDGPKRELFF
TRBJ1-1	.	TRBV4-1	TRBD1	15	TGCGCCAGCAGCCAGTCGACAGGGCAGGGCACTGAAGCTTTCTTT	CASSQSTGQGTEAFF
TRBJ2-7	few	TRBV4-1	TRBD2	16	TGCGCCAGCAGCCAACCTACTAGCGGGAGCTCCTACGAGCAGTACTTC	CASSQPTSGSSYEQYF
TRBJ2-7	.	TRBV5-1	.	13	TGCGCCAGCGCGGCAGGCGCAACCTACGAGCAGTACTTC	CASAAGATYEQYF
TRBJ1-2	few	TRBV7-3	.	14	TGTGCCAGCAGCCCGGAGGGCATGGACTATGGCTACACCTTC	CASSPEGMDYGYTF
TRBJ2-7	.	TRBV2	TRBD2	13	TGTGCCAGCAGTGAAGGAACTAGCGACGAGCAGTACTTC	CASSEGTSDEQYF